The clone carrying this T cell receptor beta chain was seen only once. Here immunoSEQ multiplex PCR was the method, and the copy in TCRdb shows in-frame clones only, minus some. The sample shows 250,000 to 350,000 clones, 70% to 85% of them seen only once. The data derive from a study of blood T cell repertoires in COVID-19. Germline V gene lookup returns CDR1 SEHNR and CDR2 FQNEAQ (reference sequence). The CDR3 covers 12 residues. Trimming at V came to 4 bases and at J to 14 bases, leaving 5 bases not matched to a gene. The TCR sequence derives from a human donor with COVID-19, enrolled during active disease. The donor label of this sample is uncertain. The J gene is TRBJ1-2, the V gene TRBV7-9, with TRBD1 matching 12 bases. Sequenced: peripheral blood. The CDR3 sequence: CASSSGQGAKTF. As DNA, the CDR3 is TGTGCCAGCAGCTCGGGACAGGGGGCTAAAACCTTC.